The next 13 T cell receptor beta chains were all read from a single sample in a study of read filtering for tumor transcriptome and immune sequencing. This library used around 0.4 ug RNA and molecular barcoded adaptors spanning alpha/delta and beta/gamma chains. MiXCR, applied by TCRdb to the reads, yields one record per CDR3 protein. The data show 90,000 or so distinct CDR3 sequences, around a fifth seen once. Specimen: a population of CD138-negative cells sorted from bone marrow. These TCRs come from a donor over 35 with multiple myeloma.

For this clonotype: Possible read error: a much larger clone is one base away. J is TRBJ2-5 and V is TRBV11-1, with D possibly being TRBD2 (5 bases). Germline CDR1 is SGHAT and CDR2 is FQDESV (reference sequence). V gave up 3 bases and J gave up 5 bases, with 10 bases separating them. This CDR3 region has 13 residues. CDR3 bases: TGTGCCAGCAGCTTGGTCCTAGCTGAGACCCAGTACTTC. It yields the protein CASSLVLAETQYF.

On this clonotype: With a much larger clone just one base away, this may be a read error. For the CDR3, the DNA is TGCGCCAGCAGTTGGGACGATACCTACAATGAGCAGTTCTTC. This encodes CASSWDDTYNEQFF. This chain connects TRBV5-1 to TRBJ2-1; D tentatively reads TRBD1 or TRBD2 (5 bases each). There are 14 residues in the CDR3. V was shortened by 5 bases and J by 2 bases, with 11 bases between the two germline ends. Germline CDR1 SGHRS, CDR2 YFSETQ.

The chain links TRBV3-1 to TRBJ2-6; D is possibly TRBD1 (5 bases). In germline, CDR1 is LGHDT, CDR2 YNNKEL (reference sequence). The CDR3 length is 15 residues. V lost 5 bases, J lost 1 base, and 9 bases lay in between. The chain's CDR3 is CASSSRGSGANVLTF. CDR3 DNA sequence: TGTGCCAGCAGCTCAAGGGGTTCTGGGGCCAACGTCCTGACTTTC.

With regard to this clonotype: A much larger clone is a single base away; this may be a read error. This chain joins TRBV7-3 and TRBJ2-3; 11 bases map to TRBD2. This CDR3 contains 19 residues. Per the germline V gene, CDR1 is SGHTA and CDR2 is FQGTGA. J lost 3 bases, V lost 1 base, and 12 bases had no gene match. The CDR3, as DNA: TGTGCCAGCAGCTTAAGGGCACCGGTAGCGGGGGGGCTGACAGATACGCAGTATTTT. This sequence encodes CASSLRAPVAGGLTDTQYF. The whole variable domain, remainder taken from reference TRBV7-3 and TRBJ2-3, is GAGVSQTPSNKVTEKGKYVELRCDPISGHTALYWYRQSLGQGPEFLIYFQGTGAADDSGLPNDRFFAVRPEGSVSTLKIQRTERGDSAVYLCASSLRAPVAGGLTDTQYFGPGTRLTVL.

This clonotype was seen repeatedly, ten times or more. The chain carries TRBV28 and TRBJ2-7, with 8 bases matching TRBD2. V lost 5 bases to trimming and J lost 1 base; unmatched junction nucleotides: 10. Germline V lookup: CDR1 MDHEN, CDR2 SYDVKM. This CDR3 region has 16 residues. The CDR3 region is CASSTREAGVSYEQYF. CDR3 in DNA: TGTGCCAGCAGTACGCGGGAGGCGGGTGTATCCTACGAGCAGTACTTC. The variable domain in full, with the rest retrieved from reference TRBV28 and TRBJ2-7, is DVKVTQSSRYLVKRTGEKVFLECVQDMDHENMFWYRQDPGLGLRLIYFSYDVKMKEKGDIPEGYSVSREKKERFSLILESASTNQTSMYLCASSTREAGVSYEQYFGPGTRLTVT.

This chain joins TRBV9 and TRBJ2-7; no clear D. The germline CDR1 and CDR2 sequences are SGDLS and YYNGEE. The CDR3 runs 14 residues. V was trimmed by 3 bases and J by 4 bases, leaving 14 bases between them. The CDR3 DNA follows: TGTGCCAGCAGCGCGCCAGAGAGAACTTACGAGCAGTACTTC. It specifies CASSAPERTYEQYF.

This clonotype was detected ten times or more. V and J are TRBV3-1 and TRBJ2-3; 9 bases match TRBD2. The V segment lost 11 bases and the J segment 4 bases; nucleotides outside the gene matches: 16. CDR1 is LGHDT and CDR2 is YNNKEL in the germline V gene (reference sequence). CDR3 length: 16 amino acids. As DNA, the CDR3 is TGTGCCGCACGGCTAGCGGGGCCTCGTAGTGCAGATACGCAGTATTTT. Its translation: CAARLAGPRSADTQYF.

Many counts were recorded for this clonotype. The chain has TRBV28 and TRBJ1-5; perhaps TRBD1 as D (6 bases). The CDR3 spans 18 residues. Germline V gene sequence: CDR1 MDHEN, CDR2 SYDVKM. The ends were cut back, 6 bases at V and 0 bases at J, with 21 bases in the middle. The DNA for the CDR3 is TGTGCCAGCAGGACCGGGACAACGAGCTTTTATAGCAATCAGCCCCAGCATTTT. Amino acids: CASRTGTTSFYSNQPQHF.

This clonotype was detected many times. The rearrangement uses TRBV5-1 and TRBJ1-5, with 9 bases fitting TRBD1. V was clipped by 2 bases and J by 6 bases; unmatched bases: 3. This CDR3 has 14 amino acids. CDR1 is SGHRS, CDR2 YFSETQ, per germline. CDR3 in amino acids: CASSLDRGGQPQHF. CDR3 DNA sequence: TGCGCCAGCAGCTTAGACAGGGGGGGTCAGCCCCAGCATTTT.

This clonotype occurred many times. DNA for the CDR3: TGTGCCAGCAGTTTCGCGGACAGGGAAAGGCAGCCCCAGCATTTT. It is translated as CASSFADRERQPQHF. The V and J genes are TRBV28 and TRBJ1-5; 8 bases agree with TRBD1. J lost 7 bases, V lost 3 bases, and 8 bases had no gene match. The length of the CDR3 is 15 residues. Looked up from germline, CDR1 is MDHEN and CDR2 is SYDVKM.

At least ten counts were recorded for this clonotype. This chain joins TRBV6-2 or TRBV6-3 and TRBJ1-1, with TRBD1 matching over 9 bases. The ends lost 6 bases at V and 5 bases at J; junction bases unmatched: 13. Germline lookup yields CDR1 MNHEY and CDR2 SVGEGT. This CDR3 comprises 16 residues. The CDR3 DNA sequence: TGTGCCAGCAGACCTTCGACGGGACAGGGAGGTACTGAAGCTTTCTTT. It codes for CASRPSTGQGGTEAFF.

Comment on this clonotype: A read error likely explains this, since a far larger clone differs by one base. The CDR3 does not close with the conserved phenylalanine or tryptophan, likely indicating a read error. The chain has TRBV5-5 and TRBJ2-7, with D unclear. The length of the CDR3 is 11 residues. Germline CDR1 is SGHKS and CDR2 is YYEKEE (reference sequence). V was shortened by 4 bases and J by 3 bases, with 5 bases between the two germline ends. The CDR3 bases are TGTGCCAGCAGCCGGAACTACGAGCAGTACTCC. It translates to CASSRNYEQYS.

This clonotype was found many times. This chain's CDR3 is CSARVVGGGTDTQYF. DNA for the CDR3: TGCAGTGCTAGAGTGGTGGGGGGAGGCACAGATACGCAGTATTTT. This chain uses TRBV20-1 with TRBJ2-3, with a weak D call TRBD2 (6 bases). This CDR3 has 15 residues. The V end was cut by 1 base, the J end by 1 base, with 12 bases between. Per germline, CDR1 DFQATT and CDR2 SNEGSKA (reference sequence).